This T cell receptor beta chain is drawn from a study of Ad26.COV2.S vaccination and SARS-CoV-2 variants. At the level of the study: The COV1001 Ad26.COV2.S trial arm included the donor. Whole-study results and caveats: Non-spike TCR breadth showed similarity between vaccine and placebo recipients.

The V gene's germline CDR1 is MDHEN and CDR2 SYDVKM. Trimming stripped 5 bases from V and 4 bases from J, with 6 bases between. The CDR3 runs 12 residues. Assay used: immunoSEQ multiplex PCR; TCRdb lists only in-frame clones, some missing. The sample gives fewer than 500,000 clones, roughly 89% of which show up once; about 2.7% is in the top ten. For this clone: Its antigen remains unknown.

The treatment denotes: roughly 20 received Ad26.COV2.S at low or high dose, single or two shots; about five received placebo; per-sample allocation not given. After the first vaccine or placebo injection, samples were drawn on day 63. The sequence was collected from a person aged 18 to 65 who received the Ad26.COV2.S COVID-19 vaccine or a placebo. The sample was peripheral blood, taken in a trial of Ad26.COV2.S vaccine versus placebo. This chain joins TRBV28 and TRBJ2-1; D remains ambiguous. In nucleotides, the CDR3 is TGTGCCAGCAGTGGGGAATACAATGAGCAGTTCTTC. The encoded protein is CASSGEYNEQFF.